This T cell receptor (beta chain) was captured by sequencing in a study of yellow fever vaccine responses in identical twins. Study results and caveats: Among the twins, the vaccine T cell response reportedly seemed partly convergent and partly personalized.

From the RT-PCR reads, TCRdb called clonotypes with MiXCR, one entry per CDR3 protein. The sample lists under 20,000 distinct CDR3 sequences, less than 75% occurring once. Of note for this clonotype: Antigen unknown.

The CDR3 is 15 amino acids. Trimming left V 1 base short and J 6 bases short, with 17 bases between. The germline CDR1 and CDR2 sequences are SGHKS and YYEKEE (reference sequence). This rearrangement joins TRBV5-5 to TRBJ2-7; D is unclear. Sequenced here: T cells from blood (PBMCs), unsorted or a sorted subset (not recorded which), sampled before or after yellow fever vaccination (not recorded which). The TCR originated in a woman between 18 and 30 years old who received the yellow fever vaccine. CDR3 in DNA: TGTGCCAGCAGCTTGCGTTCCAGACTTGACTCCGAGCAGTACGTC. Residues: CASSLRSRLDSEQYV.